This T cell receptor (beta chain) was found in a study of glioma-infiltrating T cells after dendritic cell vaccination. Turning to the study itself: Patients received autologous tumor lysate-pulsed dendritic cell vaccination between about 2003 and 2013.

The PCR used 60 V beta and 13 J beta primers. Only in-frame clones appear in the TCRdb table, and some are missing; sequencing was by immunoSEQ multiplex PCR. This sample has roughly 100,000 clones; 90% occur once, and the top ten carry around 2.6%. The time point here: after dendritic cell vaccination, including at tumor progression/relapse. All glioblastoma patients lacked an isocitrate dehydrogenase mutation. Before vaccination, two weeks after the third vaccination, and at progression, PBMC were collected. The V end was cut by 0 bases, the J end by 4 bases, with 10 bases between. The CDR3 sequence is 15 residues long. Germline V lookup: CDR1 KGHSH, CDR2 LQKENI.

The sequencing used blood, collected after dendritic cell vaccination. The V gene is TRBV18, the J gene TRBJ2-1; a weak D match, TRBD2 (5 bases). This sequence originates from a human donor with glioblastoma. CDR3 region: CASSPPLAPYNEQFF. Here the CDR3 DNA reads TGTGCCAGCTCACCACCCCTAGCCCCATACAATGAGCAGTTCTTC.